Given below is one T cell receptor beta chain in context. This CDR3 region has 16 residues. Germline V gene sequence: CDR1 MNHEY, CDR2 SVGAGI. Deletions cut 2 bases from V and 0 bases from J, with 13 bases between. The source of the sample is a study of blood T cell repertoires in COVID-19. Overall study: Material from acute and convalescent COVID-19 was sourced from the United States, Italy and Spain.

Sequencing used immunoSEQ multiplex PCR; TCRdb keeps in-frame clones, though not all of them. The sample carries 150,000 or so clones, roughly 78% recorded once. Sequenced material: PBMCs or T cells enriched from blood (not recorded which). This receptor was obtained from a woman aged 50 to 60 who had recovered from COVID-19. This chain connects TRBV6-5 to TRBJ1-1, with D uncertain. CDR3 bases: TGTGCCAGCAGTTACGAGGCCCCTAGAGTGAACACTGAAGCTTTCTTT. Residues: CASSYEAPRVNTEAFF.